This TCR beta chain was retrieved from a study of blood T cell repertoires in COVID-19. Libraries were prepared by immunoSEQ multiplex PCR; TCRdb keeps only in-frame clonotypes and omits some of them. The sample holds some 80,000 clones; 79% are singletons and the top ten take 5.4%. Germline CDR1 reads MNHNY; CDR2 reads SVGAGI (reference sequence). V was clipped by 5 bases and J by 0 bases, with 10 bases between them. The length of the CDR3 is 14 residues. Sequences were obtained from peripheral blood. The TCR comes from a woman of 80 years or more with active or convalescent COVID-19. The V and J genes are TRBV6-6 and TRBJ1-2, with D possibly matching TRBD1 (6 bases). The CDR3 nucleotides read TGTGCCAGCAGTCTCAGGGGATCTAACTATGGCTACACCTTC. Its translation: CASSLRGSNYGYTF.